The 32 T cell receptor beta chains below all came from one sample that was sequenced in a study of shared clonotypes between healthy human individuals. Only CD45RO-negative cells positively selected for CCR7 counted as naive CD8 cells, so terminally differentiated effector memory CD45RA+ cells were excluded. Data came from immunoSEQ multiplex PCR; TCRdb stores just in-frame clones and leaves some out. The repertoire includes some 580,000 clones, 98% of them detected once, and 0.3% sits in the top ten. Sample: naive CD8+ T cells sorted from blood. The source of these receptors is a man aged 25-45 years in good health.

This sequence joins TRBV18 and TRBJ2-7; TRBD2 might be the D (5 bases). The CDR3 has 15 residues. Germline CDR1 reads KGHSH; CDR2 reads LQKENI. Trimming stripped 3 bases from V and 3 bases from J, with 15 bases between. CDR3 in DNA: TGTGCCAGCTCACCGGAGGAGGCTGTAGACTACGAGCAGTACTTC. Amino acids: CASSPEEAVDYEQYF. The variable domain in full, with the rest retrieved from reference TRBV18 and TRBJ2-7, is NAGVMQNPRHLVRRRGQEARLRCSPMKGHSHVYWYRQLPEEGLKFMVYLQKENIIDESGMPKERFSAEFPKEGPSILRIQQVVRGDSAAYFCASSPEEAVDYEQYFGPGTRLTVT.

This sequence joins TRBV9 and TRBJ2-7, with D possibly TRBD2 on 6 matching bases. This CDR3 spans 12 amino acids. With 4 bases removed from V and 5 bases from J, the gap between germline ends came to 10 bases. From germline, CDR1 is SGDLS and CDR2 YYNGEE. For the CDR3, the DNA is TGTGCCAGCAGCCCCGGAGGGGACGAGCAGTACTTC. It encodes CASSPGGDEQYF.

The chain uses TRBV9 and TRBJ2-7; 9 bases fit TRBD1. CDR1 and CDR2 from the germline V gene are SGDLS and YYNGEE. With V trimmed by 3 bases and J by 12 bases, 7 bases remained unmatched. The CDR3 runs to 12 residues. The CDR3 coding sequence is TGTGCCAGCAGCGGGGGGACAGGGCCCCCGTACTTC. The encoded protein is CASSGGTGPPYF.

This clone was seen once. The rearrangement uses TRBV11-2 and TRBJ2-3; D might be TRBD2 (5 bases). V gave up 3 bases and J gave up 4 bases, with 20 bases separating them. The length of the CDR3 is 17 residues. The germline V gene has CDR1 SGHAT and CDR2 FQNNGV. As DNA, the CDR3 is TGTGCCAGCAGCTTCCCGCCGGGGAAGTTACGAGCAGATACGCAGTATTTT. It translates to CASSFPPGKLRADTQYF. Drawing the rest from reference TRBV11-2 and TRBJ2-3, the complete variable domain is EAGVAQSPRYKIIEKRQSVAFWCNPISGHATLYWYQQILGQGPKLLIQFQNNGVVDDSQLPKDRFSAERLKGVDSTLKIQPAKLEDSAVYLCASSFPPGKLRADTQYFGPGTRLTVL.

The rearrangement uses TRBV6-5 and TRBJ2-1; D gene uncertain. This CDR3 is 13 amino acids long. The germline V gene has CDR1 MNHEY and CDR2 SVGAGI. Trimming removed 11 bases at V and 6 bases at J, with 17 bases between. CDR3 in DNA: TGTGCCTCCTCCTTAGGGCCCGGCAATGAGCAGTTCTTC. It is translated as CASSLGPGNEQFF.

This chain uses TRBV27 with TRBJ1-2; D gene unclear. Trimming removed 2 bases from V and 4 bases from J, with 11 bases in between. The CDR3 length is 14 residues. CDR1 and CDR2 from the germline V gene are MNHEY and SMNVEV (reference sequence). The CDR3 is CASSLNWAVYGYTF. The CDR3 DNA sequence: TGTGCCAGCAGTTTAAATTGGGCAGTCTATGGCTACACCTTC.

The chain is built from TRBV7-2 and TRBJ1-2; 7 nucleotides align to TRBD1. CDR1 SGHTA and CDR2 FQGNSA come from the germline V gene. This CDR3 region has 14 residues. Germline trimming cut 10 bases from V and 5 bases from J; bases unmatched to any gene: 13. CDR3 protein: CAKGDRALKYGYTF. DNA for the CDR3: TGTGCCAAGGGTGACAGGGCACTGAAATATGGCTACACCTTC.

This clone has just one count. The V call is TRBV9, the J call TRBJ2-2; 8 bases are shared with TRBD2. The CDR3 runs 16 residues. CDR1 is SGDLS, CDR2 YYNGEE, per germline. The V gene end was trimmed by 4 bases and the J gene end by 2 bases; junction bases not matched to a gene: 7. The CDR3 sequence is CASSIQGTSNTGELFF. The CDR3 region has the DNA TGTGCCAGCAGCATCCAAGGGACTAGTAACACCGGGGAGCTGTTTTTT.

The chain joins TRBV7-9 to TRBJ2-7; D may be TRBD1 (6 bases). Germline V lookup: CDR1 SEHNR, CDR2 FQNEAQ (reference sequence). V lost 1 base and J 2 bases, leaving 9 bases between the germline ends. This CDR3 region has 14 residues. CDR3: CASSLVDSAYEQYF. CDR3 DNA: TGTGCCAGCAGCTTAGTGGACAGTGCCTACGAGCAGTACTTC.

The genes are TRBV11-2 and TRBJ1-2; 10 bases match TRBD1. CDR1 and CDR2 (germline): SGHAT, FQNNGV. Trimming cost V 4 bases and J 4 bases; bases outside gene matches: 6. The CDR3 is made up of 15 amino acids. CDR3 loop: CASSYLTGGLYGYTF. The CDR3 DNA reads TGTGCCAGCAGCTATCTGACAGGGGGCCTCTATGGCTACACCTTC.

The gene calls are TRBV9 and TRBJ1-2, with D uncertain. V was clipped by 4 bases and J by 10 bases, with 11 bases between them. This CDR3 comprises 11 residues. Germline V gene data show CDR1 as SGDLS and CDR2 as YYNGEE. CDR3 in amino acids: CASSREMDYTF. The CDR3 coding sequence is TGTGCCAGCAGCAGAGAGATGGACTACACCTTC.

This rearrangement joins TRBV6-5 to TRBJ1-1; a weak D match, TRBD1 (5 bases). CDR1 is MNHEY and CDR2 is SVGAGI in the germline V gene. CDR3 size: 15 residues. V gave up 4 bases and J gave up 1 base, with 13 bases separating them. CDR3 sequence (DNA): TGTGCCAGCAGTTGGTTTGCGGGGGGGAACACTGAAGCTTTCTTT. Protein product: CASSWFAGGNTEAFF.

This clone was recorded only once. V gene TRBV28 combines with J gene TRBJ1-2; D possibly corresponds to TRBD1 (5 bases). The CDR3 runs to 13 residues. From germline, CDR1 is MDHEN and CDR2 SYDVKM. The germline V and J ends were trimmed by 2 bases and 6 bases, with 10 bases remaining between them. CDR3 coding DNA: TGTGCCAGCAGTTTAGGAGGGGCAGATGGCTACACCTTC. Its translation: CASSLGGADGYTF.

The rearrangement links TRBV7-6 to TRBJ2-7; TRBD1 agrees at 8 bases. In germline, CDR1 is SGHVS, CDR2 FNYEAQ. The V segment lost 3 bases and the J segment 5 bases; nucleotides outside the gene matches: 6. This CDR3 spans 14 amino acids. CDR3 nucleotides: TGTGCCAGCAGCTTGGGGACAGGCCTTGACGAGCAGTACTTC. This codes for CASSLGTGLDEQYF.

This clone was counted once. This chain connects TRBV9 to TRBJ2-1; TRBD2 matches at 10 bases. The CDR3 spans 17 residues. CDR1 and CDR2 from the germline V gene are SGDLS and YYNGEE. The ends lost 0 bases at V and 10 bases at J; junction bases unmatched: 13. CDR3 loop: CASSVDVSGRASDEQFF. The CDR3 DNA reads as TGTGCCAGCAGCGTAGATGTAAGCGGGAGGGCCTCGGACGAGCAGTTCTTC. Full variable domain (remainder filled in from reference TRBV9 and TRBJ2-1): DSGVTQTPKHLITATGQRVTLRCSPRSGDLSVYWYQQSLDQGLQFLIQYYNGEERAKGNILERFSAQQFPDLHSELNLSSLELGDSALYFCASSVDVSGRASDEQFFGPGTRLTVL.

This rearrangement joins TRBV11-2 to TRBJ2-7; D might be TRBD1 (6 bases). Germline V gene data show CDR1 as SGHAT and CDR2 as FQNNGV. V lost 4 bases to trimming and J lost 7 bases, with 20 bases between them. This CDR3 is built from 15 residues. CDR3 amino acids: CASSYGQGPLMEQYF. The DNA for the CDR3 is TGTGCCAGCAGCTATGGCCAGGGGCCCCTTATGGAGCAGTACTTC.

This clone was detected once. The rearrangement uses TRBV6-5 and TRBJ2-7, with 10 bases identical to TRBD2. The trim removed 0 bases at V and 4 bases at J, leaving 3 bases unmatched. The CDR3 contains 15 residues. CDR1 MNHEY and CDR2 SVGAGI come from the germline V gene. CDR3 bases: TGTGCCAGCAGTTACTCGGGACTAGCGTATTACGAGCAGTACTTC. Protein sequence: CASSYSGLAYYEQYF.

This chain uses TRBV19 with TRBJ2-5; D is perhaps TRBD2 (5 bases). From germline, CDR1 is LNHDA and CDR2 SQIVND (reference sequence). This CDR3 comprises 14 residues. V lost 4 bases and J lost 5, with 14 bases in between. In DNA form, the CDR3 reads TGTGCCAGTAGTACCCACTCACAGCGGGAGACCCAGTACTTC. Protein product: CASSTHSQRETQYF.

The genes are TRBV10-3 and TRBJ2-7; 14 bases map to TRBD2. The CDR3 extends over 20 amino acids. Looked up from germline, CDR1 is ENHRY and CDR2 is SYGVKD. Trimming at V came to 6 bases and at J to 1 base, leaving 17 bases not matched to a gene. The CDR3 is CAISLTSGRGALKDSYEQYF. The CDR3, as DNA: TGTGCCATCAGCCTGACTAGCGGGAGGGGAGCATTAAAGGATTCCTACGAGCAGTACTTC.

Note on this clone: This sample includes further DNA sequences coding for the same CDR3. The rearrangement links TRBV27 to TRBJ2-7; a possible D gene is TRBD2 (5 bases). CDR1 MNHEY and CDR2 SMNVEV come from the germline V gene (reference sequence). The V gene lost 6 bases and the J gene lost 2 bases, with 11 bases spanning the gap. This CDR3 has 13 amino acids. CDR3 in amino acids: CASSLRGTYEQYF. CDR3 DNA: TGTGCCAGCAGCCTCCGGGGTACCTACGAGCAGTACTTC.

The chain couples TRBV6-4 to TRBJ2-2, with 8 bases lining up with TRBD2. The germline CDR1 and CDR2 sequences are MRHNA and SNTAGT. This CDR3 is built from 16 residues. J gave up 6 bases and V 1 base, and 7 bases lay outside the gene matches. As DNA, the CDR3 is TGTGCCAGCAGTGACTTCCAAGCGGGAGCGGCCGGGGAGCTGTTTTTT. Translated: CASSDFQAGAAGELFF.

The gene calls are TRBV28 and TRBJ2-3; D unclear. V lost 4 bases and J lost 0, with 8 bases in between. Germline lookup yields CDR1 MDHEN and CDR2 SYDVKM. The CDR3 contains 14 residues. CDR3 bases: TGTGCCAGCAGTTATCAGGCGAGCACAGATACGCAGTATTTT. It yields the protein CASSYQASTDTQYF.

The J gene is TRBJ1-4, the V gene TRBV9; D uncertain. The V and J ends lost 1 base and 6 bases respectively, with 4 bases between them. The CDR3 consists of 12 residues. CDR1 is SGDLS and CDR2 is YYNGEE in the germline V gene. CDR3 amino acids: CASSVSDEKLFF. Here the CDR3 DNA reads TGTGCCAGCAGCGTATCGGATGAAAAACTGTTTTTT.

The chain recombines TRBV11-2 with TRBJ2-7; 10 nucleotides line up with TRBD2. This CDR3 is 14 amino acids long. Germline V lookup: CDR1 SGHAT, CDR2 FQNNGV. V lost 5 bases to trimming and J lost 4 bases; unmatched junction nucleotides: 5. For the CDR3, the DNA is TGTGCCAGCAGCCTAGCTAGCGGGAGTTACGAGCAGTACTTC. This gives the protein CASSLASGSYEQYF.

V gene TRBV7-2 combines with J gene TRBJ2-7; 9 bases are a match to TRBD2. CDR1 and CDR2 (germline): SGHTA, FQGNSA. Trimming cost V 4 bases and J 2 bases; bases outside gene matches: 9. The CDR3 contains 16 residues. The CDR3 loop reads CASSSQPGLAPYEQYF. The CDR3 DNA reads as TGTGCCAGCAGCTCTCAACCGGGACTAGCCCCCTACGAGCAGTACTTC.

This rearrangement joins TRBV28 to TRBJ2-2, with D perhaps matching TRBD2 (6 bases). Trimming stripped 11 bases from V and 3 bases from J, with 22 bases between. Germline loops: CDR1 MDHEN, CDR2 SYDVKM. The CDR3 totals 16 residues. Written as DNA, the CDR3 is TGTGCCGCAGCGCAATGGGGGGAAGGGGACACCGGGGAGCTGTTTTTT. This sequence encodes CAAAQWGEGDTGELFF.

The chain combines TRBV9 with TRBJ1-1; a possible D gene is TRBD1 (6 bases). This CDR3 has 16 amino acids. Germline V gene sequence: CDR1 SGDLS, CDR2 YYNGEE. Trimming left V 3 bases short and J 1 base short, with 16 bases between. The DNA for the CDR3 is TGTGCCAGCAGCGATCGCCCGGGACACCAGAACACTGAAGCTTTCTTT. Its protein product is CASSDRPGHQNTEAFF.

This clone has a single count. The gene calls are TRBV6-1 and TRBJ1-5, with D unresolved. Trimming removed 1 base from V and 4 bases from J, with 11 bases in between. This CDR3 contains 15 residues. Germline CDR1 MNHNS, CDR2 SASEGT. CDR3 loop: CASSEVVAANQPQHF. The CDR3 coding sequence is TGTGCCAGCAGTGAAGTGGTGGCAGCAAATCAGCCCCAGCATTTT.

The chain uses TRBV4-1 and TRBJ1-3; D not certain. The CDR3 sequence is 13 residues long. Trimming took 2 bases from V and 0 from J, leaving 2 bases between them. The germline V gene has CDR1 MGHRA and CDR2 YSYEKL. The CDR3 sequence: CASSQNSGNTIYF. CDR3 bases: TGCGCCAGCAGCCAAAACTCTGGAAACACCATATATTTT.

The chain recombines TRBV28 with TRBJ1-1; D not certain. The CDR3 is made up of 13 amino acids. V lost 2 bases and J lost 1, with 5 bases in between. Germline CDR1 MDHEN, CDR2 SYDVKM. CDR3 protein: CASSLAANTEAFF. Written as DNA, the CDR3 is TGTGCCAGCAGTTTAGCAGCGAACACTGAAGCTTTCTTT.

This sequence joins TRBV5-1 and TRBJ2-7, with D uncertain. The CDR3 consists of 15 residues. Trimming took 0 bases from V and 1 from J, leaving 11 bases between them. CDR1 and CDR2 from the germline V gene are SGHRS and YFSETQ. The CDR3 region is CASSLDWSSSYEQYF. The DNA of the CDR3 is TGCGCCAGCAGCTTGGATTGGTCGTCTTCCTACGAGCAGTACTTC. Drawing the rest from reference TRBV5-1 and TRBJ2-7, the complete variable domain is KAGVTQTPRYLIKTRGQQVTLSCSPISGHRSVSWYQQTPGQGLQFLFEYFSETQRNKGNFPGRFSGRQFSNSRSEMNVSTLELGDSALYLCASSLDWSSSYEQYFGPGTRLTVT.

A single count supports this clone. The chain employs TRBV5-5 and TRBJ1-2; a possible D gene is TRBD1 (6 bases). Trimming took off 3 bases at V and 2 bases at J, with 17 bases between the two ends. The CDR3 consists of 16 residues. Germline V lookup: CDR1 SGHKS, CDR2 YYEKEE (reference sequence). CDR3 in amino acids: CASSSSDRPTNYGYTF. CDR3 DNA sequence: TGTGCCAGCAGCTCATCAGACAGGCCTACCAACTATGGCTACACCTTC.